The TCR beta chain described here comes from a study of CD8+CD57+ T cells in acquired aplastic anemia. This clonotype showed up just once. Its antigen remains unknown. For CDR3 and TCR beta VDJ profiling, genomic DNA was the template used. TCRdb itself ran the reads through MiXCR, one entry per CDR3 protein. The sample holds 200,000 to 250,000 distinct CDR3 sequences, roughly two thirds seen once. The authors sequenced patients whose flow cytometry had shown CD8+CD57+ cell expansion. Whole-study findings and limits: Patients and controls had in common 25 to 35 CD8+ CDR3 sequences.

Germline loops: CDR1 SGHTA, CDR2 FQGNSA. The ends lost 1 base at V and 3 bases at J; junction bases unmatched: 3. The CDR3 is 15 residues long. This chain uses TRBV7-2 with TRBJ1-5; 7 bases are a match to TRBD1. The sequenced sample consisted of sorted CD4+, CD8+, or CD8+CD57+ T cells (not recorded which) from PBMCs. The sequence was collected from a human donor with aplastic anemia. Here the CDR3 reads CASSLEQGPNQPQHF. The DNA for the CDR3 is TGTGCCAGCAGCTTAGAACAGGGGCCCAATCAGCCCCAGCATTTT.